A single T cell receptor beta chain is shown here with its context. This clone has just a few counts. No cognate antigen has been identified for it. Within one base of it there is no much larger clone, and no base qualities were kept. The sample originates from a study of blood T cell repertoires in COVID-19 (dated by TCRdb to between 2020 and 2021). Concerning the study at large: The collaborator samples originated in the United States, Italy and Spain and spanned the acute and convalescent phases of COVID-19. The material from the prospective study consisted of cDNA or gDNA derived from T cells, B-cell-depleted T cells, or PBMCs. The samples were drawn from the first 160 participants of the ongoing ImmuneRACE study and from 950 to 1,500 subjects provided by 6 global collaborators. The repertoires were released in a freely available public database intended as a resource for research on the immune response to SARS-CoV-2. Nearly every sample came with metadata listing a de-identified subject ID, COVID-19 status, age in years and sex. Where available, HLA class I and class II types were taken from metadata supplied by the sample provider and were not determined by assay-based typing. Deeply sampled blood TCRbeta repertoires from subjects exposed to, actively infected with, or recovered from COVID-19 were included in the dataset.

The trim is 3 bases for V and 3 bases for J, with a gap of 15 bases between the germline ends. The CDR3 has 15 amino acids, counting the end cysteine and phenylalanine. Only CDR3 DNA is held: 45 bases, read in frame from base 1. CDR1 SGHNT and CDR2 YYREEE are derived from the germline V gene (reference sequence). The full study reports these points: Clinical and demographic metadata were provided uncurated, with the amount varying by source and participant.

Each collaborating institution followed its own protocols to collect whole blood in K2EDTA tubes. For TCRbeta analysis, collaborators shipped samples in one of three forms: frozen whole blood, isolated PBMCs, or DNA extracted from either of those sample types. TCRbeta CDR3 regions were amplified from genomic DNA by means of the immunoSEQ Assay, a bias-controlled multiplex PCR. In the authors' own workflow: The number of nucleated cells in each sample was estimated by amplification of reference gene primers within the assay. To quantify the absolute abundance of each unique TCRbeta CDR3 rearrangement, sequence reads were collapsed and filtered. For each sample, productive Simpson clonality was calculated as the square root of Simpson's diversity index across productive rearrangements. As stored in TCRdb, this immuneACCESS dataset retains in-frame rearrangements with V and J assigned. A fraction of the clones does not appear; measured against another copy, unresolved V genes explain less than half of the discrepancy, and the remainder lacks a known reason. V, J and clone size are taken as reported in that table, and D and trimming were inferred from the DNA itself. This sample comprises 90,000 to 110,000 clones, less than 90% of them detected only once. The ten most abundant clones make up 3.5% to 5% of the sample.

The TCR sequence derives from a man in his fifties or sixties with acute or convalescent COVID-19. The chain is encoded by TRBV5-4 joined to TRBJ1-2; TRBD1 is a possible D gene, resting on 5 matching bases. Sequences were obtained from peripheral blood. The DNA reads as follows: TGTGCCAGCAGCTCGGACACAGGTATCGACTATGGCTACACCTTC. Its protein product is CASSSDTGIDYGYTF.